The clone carrying this T cell receptor beta chain turned up a few times. Healthy Caucasian individuals made up all the donors. These data are taken from a study of identical twins. CDR1 SGHNT and CDR2 YENEEA come from the germline V gene. The ends lost 6 bases at V and 0 bases at J; junction bases unmatched: 7. CDR3 length: 16 residues. TCRdb reprocessed the 5' RACE reads via MiXCR and lists one record per CDR3 protein. The sample consists of under 250,000 distinct CDR3 sequences, 6.5% to 9% of them appearing once. The sample was also reused in another study, on yellow fever vaccine responses in identical twins.

The specimen sequenced was CD8+ T cells sorted from blood. The chain couples TRBV11-3 to TRBJ2-2; 7 bases fit TRBD2. The origin of this receptor is a woman aged 18-29 years in good health. As DNA, the CDR3 is TGTGCCAGCAGTTCCCTAGCGGAGGCGAACACCGGGGAGCTGTTTTTT. It is translated as CASSSLAEANTGELFF.